This T cell receptor beta chain was sequenced for a study of blood T cell repertoires in COVID-19. The wider study: Sites across the United States, Italy and Spain contributed samples from acute and convalescent COVID-19. PBMCs, B-cell-depleted T cells, or T cells were the source of the cDNA or gDNA that made up the material.

In the source study's methods: From reference gene primer amplification, estimates of nucleated cell counts were derived. Repertoires were generated with immunoSEQ multiplex PCR, while TCRdb's copy carries only in-frame clones and drops some. V, J and clone size derive from that table, while D and trimming were established from the DNA sequence. This sample has approximately 300,000 clones, with roughly 90% found just once. V dropped 8 bases and J dropped 2 bases, with 19 bases sitting between them. Germline V gives CDR1 GTSNPN, CDR2 SVGIG (reference sequence). The CDR3 has 15 residues. A single count supports this clone.

The sample taken for sequencing was peripheral blood. This rearrangement joins TRBV30 to TRBJ1-5; perhaps TRBD1 as D (6 bases). This TCR came from a woman in her 50s with active or convalescent COVID-19. CDR3: CALNKGQLGNQPQHF. The CDR3 DNA sequence: TGTGCCCTAAACAAAGGACAGCTGGGCAATCAGCCCCAGCATTTT. Together with reference TRBV30 and TRBJ1-5, the CDR3 gives the full variable domain: SQTIHQWPATLVQPVGSPLSLECTVEGTSNPNLYWYRQAAGRGLQLLFYSVGIGQISSEVPQNLSASRPQDRQFILSSKKLLLSDSGFYLCALNKGQLGNQPQHFGDGTRLSIL.